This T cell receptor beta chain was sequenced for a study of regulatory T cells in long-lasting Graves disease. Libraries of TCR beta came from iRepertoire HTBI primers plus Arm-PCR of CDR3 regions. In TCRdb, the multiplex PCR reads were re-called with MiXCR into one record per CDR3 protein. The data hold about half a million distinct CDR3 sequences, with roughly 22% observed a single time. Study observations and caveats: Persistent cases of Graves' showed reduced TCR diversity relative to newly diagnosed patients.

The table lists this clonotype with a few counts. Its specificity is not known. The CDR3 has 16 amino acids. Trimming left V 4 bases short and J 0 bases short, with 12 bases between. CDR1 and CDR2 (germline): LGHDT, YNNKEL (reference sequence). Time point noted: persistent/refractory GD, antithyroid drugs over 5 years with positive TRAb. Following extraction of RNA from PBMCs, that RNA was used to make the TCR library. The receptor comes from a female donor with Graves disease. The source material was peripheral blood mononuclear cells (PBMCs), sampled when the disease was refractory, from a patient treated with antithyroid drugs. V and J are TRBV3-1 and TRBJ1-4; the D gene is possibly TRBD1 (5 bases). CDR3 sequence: CASSLARGATNEKLFF. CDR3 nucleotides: TGTGCCAGCAGCCTCGCGCGGGGCGCAACTAATGAAAAACTGTTTTTT.